Included here is one T cell receptor (beta chain) sequence, with context. What it binds is unknown. Primers for the PCR totalled 60 Vbeta and 13 Jbeta. Measured with immunoSEQ multiplex PCR; TCRdb has only the in-frame clones, and not every one. This sample has 150,000 to 200,000 clones, with 81% found just once. This sample stems from a study of cytomegalovirus exposure and HLA in healthy donors. Study summary: Caucasian-associated ancestry cluster membership applied to 75% to 85% of several hundred genotyped donors. Study results and limitations: Three CMV-associated chains proved CMV antigen-specific in vitro. There were under 200 TCR beta chains listed as cytomegalovirus-associated. About 87% or about 30% of the time was how often most TCR beta V segments were productive, according to an earlier analysis.

Per the germline V gene, CDR1 is SNHLY and CDR2 is FYNNEI. The CDR3 has 13 amino acids. The ends lost 4 bases at V and 4 bases at J; junction bases unmatched: 1. Input material: PBMCs. V is TRBV2 and J is TRBJ1-5, with 7 bases matching TRBD1. The sequence came from a woman between 50 and 59 years old in good health and CMV-seronegative. CDR3 amino acids: CASSGQGNQPQHF. The CDR3 DNA is TGTGCCAGCAGTGGACAGGGAAATCAGCCCCAGCATTTT.